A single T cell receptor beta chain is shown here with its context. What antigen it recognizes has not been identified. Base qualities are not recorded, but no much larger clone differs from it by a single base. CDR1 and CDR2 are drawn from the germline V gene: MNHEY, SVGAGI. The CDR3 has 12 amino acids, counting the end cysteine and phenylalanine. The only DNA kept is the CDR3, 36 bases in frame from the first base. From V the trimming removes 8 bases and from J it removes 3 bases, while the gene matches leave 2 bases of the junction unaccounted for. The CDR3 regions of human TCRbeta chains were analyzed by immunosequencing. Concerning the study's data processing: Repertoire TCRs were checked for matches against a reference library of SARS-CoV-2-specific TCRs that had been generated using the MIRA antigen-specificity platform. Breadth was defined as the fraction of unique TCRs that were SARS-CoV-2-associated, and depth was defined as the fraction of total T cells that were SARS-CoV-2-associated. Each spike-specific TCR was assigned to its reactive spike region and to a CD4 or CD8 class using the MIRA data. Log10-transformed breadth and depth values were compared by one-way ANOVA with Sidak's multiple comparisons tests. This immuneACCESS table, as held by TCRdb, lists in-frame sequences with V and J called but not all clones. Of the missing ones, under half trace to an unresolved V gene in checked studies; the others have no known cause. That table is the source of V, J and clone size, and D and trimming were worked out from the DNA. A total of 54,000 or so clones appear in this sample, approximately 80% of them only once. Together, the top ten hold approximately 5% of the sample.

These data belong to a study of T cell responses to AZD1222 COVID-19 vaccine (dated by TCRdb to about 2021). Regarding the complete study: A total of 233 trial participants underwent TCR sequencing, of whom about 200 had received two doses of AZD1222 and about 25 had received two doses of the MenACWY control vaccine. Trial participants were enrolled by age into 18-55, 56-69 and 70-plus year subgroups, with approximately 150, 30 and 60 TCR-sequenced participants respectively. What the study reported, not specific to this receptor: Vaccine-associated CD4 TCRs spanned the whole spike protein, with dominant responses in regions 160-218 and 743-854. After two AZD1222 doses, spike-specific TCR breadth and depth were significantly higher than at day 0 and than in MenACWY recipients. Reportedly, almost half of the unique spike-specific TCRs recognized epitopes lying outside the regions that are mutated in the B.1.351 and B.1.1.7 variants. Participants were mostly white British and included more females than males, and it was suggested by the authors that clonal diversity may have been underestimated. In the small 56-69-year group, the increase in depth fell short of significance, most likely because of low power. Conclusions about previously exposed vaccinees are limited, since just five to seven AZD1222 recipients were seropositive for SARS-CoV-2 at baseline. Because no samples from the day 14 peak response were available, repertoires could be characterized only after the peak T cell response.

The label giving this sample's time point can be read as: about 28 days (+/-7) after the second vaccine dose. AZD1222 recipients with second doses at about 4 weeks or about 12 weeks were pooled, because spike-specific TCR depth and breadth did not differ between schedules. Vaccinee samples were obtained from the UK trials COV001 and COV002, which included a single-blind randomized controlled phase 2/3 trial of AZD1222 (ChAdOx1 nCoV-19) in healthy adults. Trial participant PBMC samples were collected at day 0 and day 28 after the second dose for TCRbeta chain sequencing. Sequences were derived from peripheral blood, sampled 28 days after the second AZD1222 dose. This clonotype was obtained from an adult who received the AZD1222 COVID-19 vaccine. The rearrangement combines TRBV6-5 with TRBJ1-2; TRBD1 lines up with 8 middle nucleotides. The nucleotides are TGTGCCAGCGGACAGGGCTACTATGGCTACACCTTC. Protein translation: CASGQGYYGYTF.